Listed here is a single T cell receptor (beta chain). The CDR3 totals 18 residues. The trim removed 3 bases at V and 3 bases at J, leaving 11 bases unmatched. Germline CDR1 reads SGHVS; CDR2 reads FQNEAQ. This sample is drawn from a study of OX40 agonist ivuxolimab in advanced cancers. Background on the study: Patients undergoing dose escalation presented with hepatocellular carcinoma, melanoma, renal cell or head and neck cancer.

The protocol was immunoSEQ multiplex PCR, while the TCRdb copy is restricted to in-frame clones and leaves out a portion. The data show approximately 19,000 clones, 70% to 90% seen once. The chain links TRBV7-8 to TRBJ2-6, with 7 positions matching TRBD2. This TCR came from an adult with an advanced solid tumor such as melanoma, head and neck, liver or kidney cancer. The source material was CD4+ or CD8+ T cells sorted from blood, sampled in a trial of the OX40 agonist ivuxolimab. For the CDR3, the DNA is TGTGCCAGCAGCTTCCCGGGACTATCTTCATATGGGGCCAACGTCCTGACTTTC. Translated, it gives CASSFPGLSSYGANVLTF.